This note documents a single TCR beta chain sequence. Its target antigen remains unknown. No base quality values were provided; no much bigger clone lies one nucleotide off. Healthy HIV-negative adults with no recently reported acute infections or vaccinations were included as donors. Every donor was a Caucasian adult residing in Nashville, Tennessee, USA. Magnetic negative selection was used to enrich CD4+ T cells, after which naive cells were positively selected on CD45RA and the negative fraction became the memory subset. After blood collection by leukapheresis, PBMCs were isolated using Ficoll-Histopaque density gradient centrifugation and then cryopreserved in the vapor phase of liquid nitrogen. Purity and quantity of every magnetically sorted T cell population were checked by analytical flow cytometry. Each sorted fraction had its genomic DNA isolated and then quantified by UV absorbance on a Nanodrop 2000c.

Using the deep immunoSEQ assay, TCR CDR3 regions were amplified from genomic DNA by multiplex PCR. Extracted genomic DNA from each cell subset was spread evenly across all wells of several immunoSEQ 96-well plates, with each plate serving as a replicate. Each replicate PCR for sorted subsets received approximately 220 ng genomic DNA, equal to 30,000 or so T cell genomes. Purified libraries were measured with a Qubit 3.0 fluorometer, size-checked on a Bioanalyzer 2100, and measured again with the KAPA Library Quantification kit. A separate single-read 150-cycle Illumina NextSeq 550 flow cell was used to sequence each immunoSEQ 96-well plate. The paper's data handling went like this. Because the immunoSEQ output included only junctional sequences and no quality scores, the filtering could not be the same as the filtering used for full-length reads. To assign V/J genes and CDR3, sequences were annotated against IMGT germline references using PyIR, a Python wrapper for IgBLAST v1.9. Reads were filtered out if the reads had weak V/J assignments (E-value above 1e-6), no CDR3, stop codons, out-of-frame junctions, or ambiguous translated residues. A V3J clonotype was defined by an identical inferred V gene, J gene, and CDR3 amino acid sequence. Percentage overlap between repertoires was calculated by dividing the number of shared unique clonotypes by the size of the smaller repertoire. RTK rarefaction, the Chao1 estimator, and Recon v2.1 estimates of unobserved clonotypes were used to assess repertoire richness. Generation probabilities were computed with OLGA for all TCRbeta clonotypes obtained by the gDNA method from a handful of donors. Held by TCRdb, this immuneACCESS table contains in-frame sequences only and omits some clones. Under half of the omission traces to an unresolved V gene where checked; the cause of the rest is unknown. That table furnishes V, J and clone size, whereas the DNA furnished D and trimming. A total of roughly 1,500,000 clones appear in this sample, approximately 98.5% of them only once. 0.36% of the sample is taken by the ten largest.

These data originate in a study of shared clonotypes between healthy human individuals (dated by TCRdb to about 2020). Looking at the study overall: The cohort comprised two women and three men aged 18 to 49 years. Per donor, leukapheresis produced somewhere between about 0.94 and 9.5 billion PBMCs. Per donor, three plates each were used for CD4 naive and CD4 memory, two for CD8 naive, and one for CD8 memory. To estimate repertoire size and how much clonotype sharing occurs between individuals, the study deeply sequenced the blood TCR repertoires of several healthy adults. Different laboratories and diverse techniques were used to prepare libraries and sequence TCR repertoires, to increase sequencing depth and limit assay-specific biases.

Looking up the germline V gene (reference sequence) yields CDR1 LNHDA and CDR2 SQIVND. V gives up 8 bases and J gives up 4 bases, and the segment between their germline ends measures 11 bases. The CDR3 numbers 13 residues from cysteine through phenylalanine. Only the CDR3 DNA stays, 39 bases, in frame from base 1. Overall study outcomes, separate from this receptor: Sampling was limited to blood, and TCR repertoires in tissue likely differ from TCR repertoires in blood. Sharing across several donors was observed for approximately 5% of naive CD4, 3% to 3.5% of naive CD8, 2% to 2.5% of memory CD4, and about 0.4% of memory CD8 clonotypes. Compared with non-shared clonotypes, clonotypes shared by all four sorted-subset donors had higher generation probabilities. Incomplete sequencing was indicated by rarefaction of sorted-subset datasets, despite the large sequencing depth. Because the study included only a small number of donors, the genetic and exposure-history diversity represented was limited. Based on pairwise subsampling, the degree of clonotype sharing among donors was expected to be affected by sequencing depth. Estimated clonotype richness was generally larger for naive than for memory subsets.

This clonotype was obtained from a man aged 25-40 years in good health. The sequenced sample was naive CD4+ T cells sorted from blood. What the cell subset or site label conveys for this sample: CD45RA+ positively selected. Recombination connected TRBV19 to TRBJ1-4; the D gene is perhaps TRBD1, on 5 matching bases. The base sequence is TGTGCCAGTTCGGGGCCCTTTAATGAAAAACTGTTTTTT. This gives the protein CASSGPFNEKLFF.